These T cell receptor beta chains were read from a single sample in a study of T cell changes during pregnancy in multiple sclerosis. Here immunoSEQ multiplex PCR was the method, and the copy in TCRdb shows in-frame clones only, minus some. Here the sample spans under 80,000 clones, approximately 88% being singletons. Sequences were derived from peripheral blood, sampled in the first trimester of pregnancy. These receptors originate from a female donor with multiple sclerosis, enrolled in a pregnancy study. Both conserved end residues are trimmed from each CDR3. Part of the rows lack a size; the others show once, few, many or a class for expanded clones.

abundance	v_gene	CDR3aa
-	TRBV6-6	ASSYSTRRSTGELF
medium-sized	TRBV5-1	ASSPGQGITYGYT
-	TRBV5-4	ASSGDREETQY
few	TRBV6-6	ASYPTGDNTGELF
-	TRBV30	AWSLVGSGRGDTQY
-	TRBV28	ASSGQFPGNTIY
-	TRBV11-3	ASSLLPGSHEQY
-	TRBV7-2	ASSLQQGAMGNQPQH
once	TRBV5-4	ASSLRENFLREQF
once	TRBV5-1	ASSVTSGHEQY
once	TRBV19	ATGQQETQY
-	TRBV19	ASSILNQGNTEAF
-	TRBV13	ASSFGGGYTGELF
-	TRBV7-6	ASSLGGGMSYNEQF
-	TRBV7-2	ASRERASYEQY
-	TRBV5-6	ASNPYGTLSSYNEQF
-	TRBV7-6	ASSLAPRATVSNEQF
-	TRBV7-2	ASSHATGRFEAF
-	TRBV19	ASRPGLAGIDTQY
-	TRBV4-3	ASSPAGSSTDTQY
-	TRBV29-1	SVGDTSGANVLT
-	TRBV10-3	AIRGGISGVAPFSQDTQY
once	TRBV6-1	ASRDAGRPNYGYT
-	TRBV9	ASSPYRGSLYGYT
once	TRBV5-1	ASSDDSGRAVNEQF
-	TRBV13	ASSLEGLAFNNEQF
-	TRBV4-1	ASSQETGKNTGELF
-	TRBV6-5	ASSYSVETQY
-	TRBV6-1	ASSEYFNSPLH
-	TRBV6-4	ASRATTGGGSTEAF
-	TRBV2	ARVGSGYNEQF
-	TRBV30	AWRRSSLTDTQY
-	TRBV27	ASRFTGGTEAF
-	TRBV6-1	ASSEQEAGGYNEQF
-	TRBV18	ASSPRLNNEQF
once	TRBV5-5	ASSLAGGDYEQY
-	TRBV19	ASSITRTGNPGETQY